This TCR beta chain was recorded in a study of human T cells and chemical hapten exposure. Study context: From small differences in pooled library volume came most of the variation in per-sample TCR yields.

Study results and limitations: Versus controls, significantly more large CDR3 similarity clusters arose from expanded TCRs.

There are 15 residues in the CDR3. CDR1 GTSNPN and CDR2 SVGIG come from the germline V gene (reference sequence). Trimming left V 3 bases short and J 0 bases short, with 13 bases between. In the case of this clonotype: Its cognate antigen is unknown. It is likely a read error, because the conserved phenylalanine at the end of the CDR3 is missing.

Time point reported: patch test 2, 6 weeks after DPC sensitization. The treatment: therapeutic diphenylcyclopropenone sensitization with weekly scalp DPC. One entry per CDR3 protein, called by TCRdb with MiXCR from the RACE reads. The data hold approximately 84,000 distinct CDR3 sequences, with about a tenth observed a single time. This specimen was whole blood, taken in connection with sensitization to the hapten diphenylcyclopropenone (DPC). The genes are TRBV30 and TRBJ2-3; D is perhaps TRBD1 or TRBD2 (5 bases each). This sequence originates from a woman in her twenties or thirties with alopecia areata. Some clones in this sample may be carry-over from other donors' samples. Here the CDR3 DNA reads TGTGCCTGGAGCACTGGGGGTGGGAGCACAGATACGCAGTATTCT. Its translation is CAWSTGGGSTDTQYS.